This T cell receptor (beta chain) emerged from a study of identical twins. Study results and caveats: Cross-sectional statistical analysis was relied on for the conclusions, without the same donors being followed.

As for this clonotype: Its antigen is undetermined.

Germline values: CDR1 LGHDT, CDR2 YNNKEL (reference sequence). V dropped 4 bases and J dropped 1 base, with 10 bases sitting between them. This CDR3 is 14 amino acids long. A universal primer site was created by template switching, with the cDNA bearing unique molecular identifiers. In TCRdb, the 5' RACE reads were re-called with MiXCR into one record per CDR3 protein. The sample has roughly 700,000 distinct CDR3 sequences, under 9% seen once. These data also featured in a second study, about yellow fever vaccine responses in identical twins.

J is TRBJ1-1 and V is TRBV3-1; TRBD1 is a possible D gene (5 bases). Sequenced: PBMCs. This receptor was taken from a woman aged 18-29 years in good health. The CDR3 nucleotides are TGTGCCAGCAGCCTACAGGCGTCGAACACTGAAGCTTTCTTT. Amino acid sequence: CASSLQASNTEAFF. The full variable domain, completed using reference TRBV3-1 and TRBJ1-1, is DTAVSQTPKYLVTQMGNDKSIKCEQNLGHDTMYWYKQDSKKFLKIMFSYNNKELIINETVPNRFSPKSPDKAHLNLHINSLELGDSAVYFCASSLQASNTEAFFGQGTRLTVV.